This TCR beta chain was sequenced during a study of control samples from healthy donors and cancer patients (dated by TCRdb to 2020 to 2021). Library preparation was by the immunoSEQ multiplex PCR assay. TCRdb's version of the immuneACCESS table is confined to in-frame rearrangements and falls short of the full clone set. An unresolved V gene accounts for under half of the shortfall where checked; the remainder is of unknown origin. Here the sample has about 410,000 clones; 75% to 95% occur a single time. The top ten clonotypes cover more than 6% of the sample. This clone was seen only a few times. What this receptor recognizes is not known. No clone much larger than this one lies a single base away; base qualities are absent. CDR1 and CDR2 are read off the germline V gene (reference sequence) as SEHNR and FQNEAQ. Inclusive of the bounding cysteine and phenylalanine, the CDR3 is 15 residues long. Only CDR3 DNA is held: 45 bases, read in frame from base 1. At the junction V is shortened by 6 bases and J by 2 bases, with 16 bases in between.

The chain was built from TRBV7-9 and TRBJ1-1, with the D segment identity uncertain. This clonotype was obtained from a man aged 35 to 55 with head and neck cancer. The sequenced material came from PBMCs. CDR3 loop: CASRYLADSNTEAFF. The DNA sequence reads TGTGCCAGCAGGTACCTGGCAGACTCTAACACTGAAGCTTTCTTT.